The 5 T cell receptor beta chains below were found in one sample sequenced in a study of blood T cells in healthy people across ages. A second 7 to 11 cycle PCR used barcoded and J-beta primers. MiXCR was run by TCRdb on the 5' RACE reads, yielding one entry per CDR3 protein. The sample has hundreds of thousands of distinct CDR3 sequences; around 24% are singletons. The same data also contributed to another study, on T cells of mothers and their children.

Sequencing input: blood. The receptors derive from a boy between 10 and 17 years old in good health.

This clonotype has more than one count but fewer than ten. The chain uses TRBV2 and TRBJ2-5, with TRBD1 matching 7 bases. The CDR3 spans 13 residues. Germline V gene sequence: CDR1 SNHLY, CDR2 FYNNEI. V shed 4 bases and J 6 bases; nucleotides not matched to a gene: 5. CDR3 loop: CASSGQGWKTQYF. DNA of the CDR3: TGTGCCAGCAGTGGACAGGGCTGGAAGACCCAGTACTTC.

This clonotype has just a few counts. CDR3 nucleotide sequence: TGTGCCAGCAGTTGGGGCAGAGACAATGAGCAGTTCTTC. Its protein product is CASSWGRDNEQFF. The J gene is TRBJ2-1, the V gene TRBV27; tentatively, D is TRBD1 (5 bases). Germline V CDR1 and CDR2: MNHEY, SMNVEV (reference sequence). V lost 4 bases, J lost 5 bases, and 9 bases lay in between. CDR3 size: 13 residues.

This clonotype was picked up a small number of times. The chain carries TRBV7-8 and TRBJ2-5, with TRBD2 as a possible D gene (6 bases). Trimming cost V 0 bases and J 5 bases, with 13 bases left between them. The germline V gene encodes CDR1 SGHVS and CDR2 FQNEAQ. The CDR3 covers 15 residues. CDR3 protein: CASSLALSGRETQYF. CDR3 DNA: TGTGCCAGCAGCTTAGCACTAAGCGGGCGGGAGACCCAGTACTTC.

This clonotype was detected only a few times. The chain combines TRBV28 with TRBJ2-1, with D possibly being TRBD1 (6 bases). Germline CDR1 and CDR2: MDHEN and SYDVKM. The germline V and J ends were trimmed by 6 bases and 4 bases, with 16 bases remaining between them. CDR3 length: 15 residues. The CDR3 region is CASSIGAGEYNEQFF. The CDR3 region has the DNA TGTGCCAGCAGCATCGGGGCAGGGGAATACAATGAGCAGTTCTTC.

The J gene is TRBJ2-3, the V gene TRBV20-1; D not resolved. V lost 1 base to trimming and J lost 5 bases, with 4 bases between them. The CDR3 extends over 11 amino acids. From germline, CDR1 is DFQATT and CDR2 SNEGSKA (reference sequence). The CDR3 here is CSARGGDTQYF. CDR3 coding DNA: TGCAGTGCTAGAGGGGGAGATACGCAGTATTTT.